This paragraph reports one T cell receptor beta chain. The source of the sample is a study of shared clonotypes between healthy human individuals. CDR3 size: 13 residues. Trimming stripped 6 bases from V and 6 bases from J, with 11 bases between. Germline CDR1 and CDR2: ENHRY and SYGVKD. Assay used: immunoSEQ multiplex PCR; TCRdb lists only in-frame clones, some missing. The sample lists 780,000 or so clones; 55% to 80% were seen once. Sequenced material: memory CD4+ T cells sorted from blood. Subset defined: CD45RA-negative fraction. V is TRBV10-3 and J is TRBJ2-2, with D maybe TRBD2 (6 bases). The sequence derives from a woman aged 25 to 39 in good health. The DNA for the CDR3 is TGTGCCATCAGAGGGACTTCCGCCGGGGAGCTGTTTTTT. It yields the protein CAIRGTSAGELFF.